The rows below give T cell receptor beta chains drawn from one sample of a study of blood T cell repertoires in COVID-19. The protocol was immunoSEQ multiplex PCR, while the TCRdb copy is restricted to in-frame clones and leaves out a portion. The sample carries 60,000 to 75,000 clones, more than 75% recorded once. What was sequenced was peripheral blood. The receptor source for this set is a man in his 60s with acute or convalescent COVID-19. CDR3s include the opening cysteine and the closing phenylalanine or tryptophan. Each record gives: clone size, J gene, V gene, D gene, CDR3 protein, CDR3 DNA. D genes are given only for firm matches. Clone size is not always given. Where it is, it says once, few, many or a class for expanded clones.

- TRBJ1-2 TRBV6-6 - CASSYSADFGYGYTF TGTGCCAGCAGTTACTCGGCGGATTTCGGCTATGGCTACACCTTC
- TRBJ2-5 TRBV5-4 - CASSFIPGEETQYF TGTGCCAGCAGCTTTATCCCGGGAGAGGAGACCCAGTACTTC
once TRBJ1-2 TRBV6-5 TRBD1 CASRFPVGQGYGYTF TGTGCCAGCAGATTCCCGGTAGGACAGGGCTATGGCTACACCTTC
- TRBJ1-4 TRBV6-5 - CASKRGANEKLFF TGTGCCAGCAAACGGGGAGCTAATGAAAAACTGTTTTTT
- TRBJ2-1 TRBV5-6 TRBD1 CASSLPGGSYNEQFF TGTGCCAGCAGCTTGCCAGGGGGCTCCTACAATGAGCAGTTCTTC
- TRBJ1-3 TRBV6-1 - CASSDQGSGNTIYF TGTGCCAGCAGTGACCAGGGTTCTGGAAACACCATATATTTT
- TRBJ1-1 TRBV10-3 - CAITQGQNTEAFF TGTGCCATCACTCAGGGACAGAACACTGAAGCTTTCTTT
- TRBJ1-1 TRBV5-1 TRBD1 CASSLGGDSHEAFF TGCGCCAGCAGCTTGGGAGGGGACAGCCATGAAGCTTTCTTT
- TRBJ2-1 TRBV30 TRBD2 CAWSVLALAGGSEQFF TGTGCCTGGAGTGTATTGGCTTTAGCGGGGGGGAGCGAGCAGTTCTTC
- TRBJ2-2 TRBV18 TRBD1 CASSLGQGARNTGELFF TGTGCCAGCTCCCTAGGACAGGGGGCGCGGAACACCGGGGAGCTGTTTTTT
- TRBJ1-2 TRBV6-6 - CASSRSEGRPGGYGYTF TGTGCCAGCAGCCGAAGCGAGGGGAGACCGGGGGGGTATGGCTACACCTTC
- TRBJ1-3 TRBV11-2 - CASSPAATPSSGNTIYF TGTGCCAGCAGCCCGGCGGCAACACCGAGCTCTGGAAACACCATATATTTT
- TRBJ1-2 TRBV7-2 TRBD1 CASSTSTGSGYGYTF TGTGCCAGCAGCACCTCGACAGGGAGCGGCTATGGCTACACCTTC
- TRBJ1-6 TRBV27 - CASSLGLGSPLHF TGTGCCAGCAGTCTGGGGCTGGGATCACCCCTCCACTTT
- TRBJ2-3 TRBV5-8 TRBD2 CASSLAGTSRRTDTQYF TGTGCCAGCAGCTTGGCCGGGACTAGCAGGCGCACAGATACGCAGTATTTT
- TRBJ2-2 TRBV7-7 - CASSLSGAGPGELFF TGTGCCAGCAGCTTATCAGGCGCGGGGCCCGGGGAGCTGTTTTTT
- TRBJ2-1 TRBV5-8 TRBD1 CASSPRTGFPNEQFF TGTGCCAGCAGCCCGAGGACAGGGTTCCCCAATGAGCAGTTCTTC
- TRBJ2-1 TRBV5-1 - CASSLSTTNNEQFF TGCGCCAGCAGCTTGAGCACTACCAACAATGAGCAGTTCTTC
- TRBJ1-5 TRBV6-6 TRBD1 CASVDRTLEQPQHF TGTGCCAGCGTGGACAGGACTCTCGAACAGCCCCAGCATTTT
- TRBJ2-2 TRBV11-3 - CASSLQGVGELFF TGTGCCAGCAGCCTCCAGGGTGTCGGGGAGCTGTTTTTT
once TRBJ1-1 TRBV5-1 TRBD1 CASTTGGGDEAFF TGCGCCAGCACCACAGGGGGCGGGGATGAAGCTTTCTTT
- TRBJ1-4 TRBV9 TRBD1 CASSVSGGLGNEKLFF TGTGCCAGCAGCGTATCAGGGGGCCTGGGTAATGAAAAACTGTTTTTT
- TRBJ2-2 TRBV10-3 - CAITPSNTGELFF TGTGCCATCACTCCTAGCAACACCGGGGAGCTGTTTTTT
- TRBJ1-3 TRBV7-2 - CASSFGGSSGNTIYF TGTGCCAGCAGCTTTGGGGGGAGCTCTGGAAACACCATATATTTT
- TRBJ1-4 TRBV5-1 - CASSLDGVRHSQGEKLFF TGCGCCAGCAGCTTGGACGGGGTTCGACACTCACAGGGTGAAAAACTGTTTTTT
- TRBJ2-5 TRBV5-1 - CASSGGTWETQYF TGCGCCAGCAGCGGGGGGACCTGGGAGACCCAGTACTTC
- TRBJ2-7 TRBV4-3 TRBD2 CASSRTSGGQYEQYF TGCGCCAGCAGCCGGACTAGCGGGGGCCAATACGAGCAGTACTTC
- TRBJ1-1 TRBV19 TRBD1 CASSAYRGGTEAFF TGTGCCAGTAGTGCTTACAGGGGCGGGACTGAAGCTTTCTTT
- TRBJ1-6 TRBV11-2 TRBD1 CASSSLRQGYNSPLHF TGTGCCAGCAGCTCCTTAAGACAGGGCTATAATTCACCCCTCCACTTT
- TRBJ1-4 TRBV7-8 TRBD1 CASSPGTGRDEKLFF TGTGCCAGCAGCCCTGGGACAGGGAGGGATGAAAAACTGTTTTTT
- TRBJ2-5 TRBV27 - CASSFGGAPGETQYF TGTGCCAGCAGTTTCGGTGGGGCGCCGGGAGAGACCCAGTACTTC
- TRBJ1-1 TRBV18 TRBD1 CASSPPLGQGAMNTEAFF TGTGCCAGCTCACCACCACTAGGACAGGGGGCGATGAACACTGAAGCTTTCTTT
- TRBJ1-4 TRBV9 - CASSVDVANNEKLFF TGTGCCAGCAGCGTAGATGTGGCCAATAATGAAAAACTGTTTTTT
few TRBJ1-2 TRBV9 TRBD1 CASSDDRGPYGYTF TGTGCCAGCAGCGATGACAGGGGGCCATATGGCTACACCTTC
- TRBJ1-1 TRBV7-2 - CASSLMGQMNTEAFF TGTGCCAGCAGCTTAATGGGCCAGATGAACACTGAAGCTTTCTTT
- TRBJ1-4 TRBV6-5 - CASGALNEKLFF TGTGCCAGCGGGGCTCTAAATGAAAAACTGTTTTTT
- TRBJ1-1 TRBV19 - CASSMPGTEAFF TGTGCCAGTAGTATGCCAGGGACTGAAGCTTTCTTT
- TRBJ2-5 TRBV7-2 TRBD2 CASSSRTSGGYQETQYF TGTGCCAGCAGCTCCCGCACTAGCGGGGGGTATCAAGAGACCCAGTACTTC
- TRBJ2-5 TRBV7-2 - CASSLVRGNQETQYF TGTGCCAGCAGCTTAGTAAGGGGGAACCAAGAGACCCAGTACTTC
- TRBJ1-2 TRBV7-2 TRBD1 CASSLETGDYGYTF TGTGCCAGCAGCTTAGAGACAGGGGACTATGGCTACACCTTC
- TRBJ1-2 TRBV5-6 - CASSLDQANYGYTF TGTGCCAGCAGCTTGGACCAGGCGAACTATGGCTACACCTTC
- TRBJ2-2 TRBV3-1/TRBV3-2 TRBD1 CASSQATGTAGSGELFF TGTGCCAGCAGCCAAGCTACCGGGACAGCTGGGAGCGGGGAGCTGTTTTTT
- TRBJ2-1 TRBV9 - CASSVQGKNNEQFF TGTGCCAGCAGCGTACAGGGGAAGAACAATGAGCAGTTCTTC
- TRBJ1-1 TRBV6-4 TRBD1 CASRLNRGPRVRVAFF TGTGCCAGCCGTTTAAACAGGGGGCCCCGGGTGCGGGTGGCTTTCTTT
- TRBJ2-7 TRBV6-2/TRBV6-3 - CASSYTIDFSSYEQYF TGTGCCAGCAGTTACACAATCGACTTCAGCTCCTACGAGCAGTACTTC
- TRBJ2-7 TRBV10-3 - CAISDLPYEQYF TGTGCCATCAGTGACCTTCCCTACGAGCAGTACTTC
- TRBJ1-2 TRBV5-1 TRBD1 CASSSPDREGYGYTF TGCGCCAGCAGCTCCCCGGACAGGGAAGGATATGGCTACACCTTC
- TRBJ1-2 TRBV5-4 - CASSKRGDYGYTF TGTGCCAGCAGCAAGAGAGGAGACTATGGCTACACCTTC
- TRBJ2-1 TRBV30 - CAWSKLNEQFF TGTGCCTGGAGTAAATTAAATGAGCAGTTCTTC
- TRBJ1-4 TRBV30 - CAWTRGGREKLFF TGTGCCTGGACGAGGGGCGGGAGGGAAAAACTGTTTTTT
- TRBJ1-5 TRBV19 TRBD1 CASSPTPGQPQPQHF TGTGCCAGTAGTCCAACGCCGGGACAGCCTCAGCCCCAGCATTTT
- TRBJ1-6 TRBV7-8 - CASSSNRVSSYNSPLHF TGTGCCAGCAGCTCGAACAGGGTGAGCTCCTATAATTCACCCCTCCACTTT